The next 14 T cell receptor beta chains were all read from a single sample in a study of blood T cell repertoires in COVID-19. Generated by immunoSEQ multiplex PCR, the TCRdb table keeps only in-frame clones and is missing some. This table has tens of thousands of clones, around four fifths appearing once. Sequencing was performed on peripheral blood. These receptor sequences come from a man in his 70s with acute or convalescent COVID-19.

The genes are TRBV21-1 and TRBJ1-2; TRBD1 is taken as the D call from the table, unchecked against the DNA. TRBV21-1 is shown as a pseudogene. The CDR3 has 16 amino acids. The chain's CDR3 is CASSKVADSGNYGYTF. In DNA form, the CDR3 reads TGTGCCAGCAGCAAAGTCGCGGACAGTGGTAACTATGGCTACACCTTC.

J is TRBJ2-1 and V is TRBV5-8; D perhaps matches TRBD2 (5 bases). CDR1 and CDR2 from the germline V gene are SGHTS and YDEGEE. CDR3 size: 16 residues. The germline V and J ends were trimmed by 7 bases and 6 bases, with 23 bases remaining between them. The CDR3 nucleotides are TGTGCCAGCTCTCACCCCAGCGGCCTGGGCCCCAATGAGCAGTTCTTC. Protein: CASSHPSGLGPNEQFF.

The chain has TRBV2 and TRBJ2-3; TRBD1 is a possible D gene (6 bases). This CDR3 is 14 amino acids long. The ends were cut back, 10 bases at V and 2 bases at J, with 16 bases in the middle. The V gene's germline CDR1 is SNHLY and CDR2 FYNNEI. CDR3 sequence reads: CATLRQATTDTQYF. CDR3 nucleotide sequence: TGTGCCACTCTGAGACAGGCCACCACAGATACGCAGTATTTT.

The CDR3 loop reads CATMPVGAGDYGYTF. CDR3 sequence (DNA): TGTGCCACTATGCCCGTAGGCGCGGGAGACTATGGCTACACCTTC. The chain combines TRBV19 with TRBJ1-2; D unclear. Germline CDR1 reads LNHDA; CDR2 reads SQIVND (reference sequence). The CDR3 contains 15 residues. V was pared by 10 bases and J by 3 bases, with 21 bases between.

This chain connects TRBV6-6 to TRBJ1-2; tentatively, D is TRBD1 (6 bases). This CDR3 contains 15 residues. CDR1 and CDR2 from the germline V gene are MNHNY and SVGAGI (reference sequence). Deletions cut 5 bases from V and 5 bases from J, with 18 bases between. CDR3 sequence (DNA): TGTGCCAGCAGTACTCATAACCGGGACAAGTATGGCTACACCTTC. As protein: CASSTHNRDKYGYTF.

This clone was counted between two and nine times. This chain joins TRBV28 and TRBJ2-7; TRBD1 aligns across 8 bases. Germline V CDR1 and CDR2: MDHEN, SYDVKM. The CDR3 totals 14 residues. The V and J ends lost 2 bases and 6 bases, in that order; junction bases with no gene match: 6. This chain's CDR3 is CASSLKTGDVEQYF. As DNA, the CDR3 is TGTGCCAGCAGTTTAAAGACAGGGGATGTCGAGCAGTACTTC.

This chain uses TRBV28 with TRBJ1-1, with D unresolved. V was clipped by 10 bases and J by 9 bases, with 15 bases between them. Germline loops: CDR1 MDHEN, CDR2 SYDVKM. The CDR3 contains 11 residues. The CDR3 DNA follows: TGTGCCACCCTACGGGGTCCCCAAGCTTTCTTT. Residues: CATLRGPQAFF.

This clone has a single count. The chain combines TRBV10-1 with TRBJ1-1; weak D call: TRBD1 (5 bases). In germline, CDR1 is WNHNN, CDR2 SYGVQD (reference sequence). V shed 5 bases and J shed 1 base, with 14 bases lying between them. This CDR3 is built from 15 residues. The CDR3 sequence: CASSPGSSGNTEAFF. In nucleotides, the CDR3 is TGCGCCAGCAGTCCAGGGAGTAGCGGGAACACTGAAGCTTTCTTT.

The rearrangement joins TRBV10-3 to TRBJ2-7, with D possibly matching TRBD2 (6 bases). CDR3 size: 17 residues. Germline loops: CDR1 ENHRY, CDR2 SYGVKD. Trimming pared 4 bases from V and 0 bases from J, leaving 19 bases between. The CDR3 protein is CAISVTPGELGSYEQYF. DNA of the CDR3: TGTGCCATCAGTGTGACCCCGGGGGAATTAGGCTCCTACGAGCAGTACTTC.

The chain uses TRBV15 and TRBJ1-5, with D hard to call. Germline V gene data show CDR1 as LNHNV and CDR2 as YYDKDF (reference sequence). This CDR3 has 18 residues. V was pared by 3 bases and J by 2 bases, with 20 bases between. The CDR3 nucleotides read TGTGCCACCAGCAGCCCTTTTTGGGGAGGTTGGGGCAATCAGCCCCAGCATTTT. This codes for CATSSPFWGGWGNQPQHF.

The V gene is TRBV3-1 (or the pseudogene TRBV3-2), the J gene TRBJ2-3; 11 nucleotides agree with TRBD2. CDR1 and CDR2 from the germline V gene are LGHDT and YNNKEL (reference sequence). The CDR3 runs to 18 residues. With V trimmed by 2 bases and J by 0 bases, 7 bases remained unmatched. The CDR3 sequence: CASSQLAGGRSSTDTQYF. The CDR3 bases are TGTGCCAGCAGCCAACTAGCGGGGGGCCGCTCTAGCACAGATACGCAGTATTTT.

The chain is built from TRBV3-1 (or the pseudogene TRBV3-2) and TRBJ1-5, with D unresolved. Between the trimmed V and J ends, which lost 4 bases and 1 base, there was a span of 5 bases. The CDR3 has 13 residues. Germline lookup yields CDR1 LGHDT and CDR2 YNNKEL (reference sequence). The CDR3 loop reads CASSPGSNQPQHF. In DNA form, the CDR3 reads TGTGCCAGCAGCCCGGGAAGCAATCAGCCCCAGCATTTT.

The chain couples TRBV4-2 to TRBJ2-3; 10 nucleotides line up with TRBD2. The CDR3 is made up of 15 amino acids. Germline loops: CDR1 LGHNA, CDR2 YNFKEQ. The junction had 3 bases not matched to a gene; V was cut back by 3 bases and J by 3 bases. In nucleotides, the CDR3 is TGTGCCAGCAGCCAGGGACTAGCGAGAACAGATACGCAGTATTTT. Its protein is CASSQGLARTDTQYF.

This sequence joins TRBV9 and TRBJ1-2, with 8 bases that match TRBD1. The germline V gene encodes CDR1 SGDLS and CDR2 YYNGEE. The junction had 6 bases not matched to a gene; V was cut back by 3 bases and J by 5 bases. The CDR3 is made up of 14 amino acids. The CDR3 DNA reads as TGTGCCAGCAGCGCCGGGACAGGCTCGTATGGCTACACCTTC. Translated, it gives CASSAGTGSYGYTF.